This TCR beta chain came from a study of blood T cells in healthy people across ages. Overall study findings and caveats: Because sorting was not performed, PBMCs prevented conclusive naive versus antigen-experienced comparison. Aged donors had fewer naive CD4+ cells and lower diversity than long-lived donors.

CDR1 is SQVTM and CDR2 is ANQGSEA in the germline V gene. The CDR3 consists of 14 residues. J gave up 2 bases and V 8 bases, and 6 bases lay outside the gene matches. Every sample yielded at least 6.5 million isolated PBMCs. A sample-barcoded 5' primer and a J-beta primer mix were used in a second PCR of roughly 7 to 11 cycles. Per sample, CDR3-containing paired-end reads numbered at least 2.5 million. TCRdb reanalysed the 5' RACE reads using MiXCR and keeps one entry per CDR3 protein. The sample contains around 1.7 million distinct CDR3 sequences, approximately 28% of which appear only once. This clonotype was picked up many times. Its antigen is as yet unknown.

V and J are TRBV29-1 and TRBJ2-3; 11 positions match TRBD2. The clonotype was recovered from a young woman in good health. Input material: blood. The CDR3 nucleotides read TGCAGCTCGGGACTAGCGGTAGACACAGATACGCAGTATTTT. This encodes CSSGLAVDTDTQYF.